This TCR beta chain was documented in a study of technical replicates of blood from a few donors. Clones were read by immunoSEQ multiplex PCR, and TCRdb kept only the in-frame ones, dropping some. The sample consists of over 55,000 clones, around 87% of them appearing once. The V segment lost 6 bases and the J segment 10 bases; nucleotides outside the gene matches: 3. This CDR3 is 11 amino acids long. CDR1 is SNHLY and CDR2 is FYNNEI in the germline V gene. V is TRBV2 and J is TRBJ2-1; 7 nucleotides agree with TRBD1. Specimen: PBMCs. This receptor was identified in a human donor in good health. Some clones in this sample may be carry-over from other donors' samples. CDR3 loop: CASRTGREQFF. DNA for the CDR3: TGTGCCAGCAGGACAGGGAGAGAGCAGTTCTTC.